The next 15 T cell receptor beta chains were all read from a single sample in a study of T cell changes during pregnancy in multiple sclerosis. Measured with immunoSEQ multiplex PCR; TCRdb has only the in-frame clones, and not every one. The sample contains under 75,000 clones, roughly 91% of which appear only once. The material sequenced was CD4+ T cells from peripheral blood mononuclear cells, taken after pregnancy. Receptors were obtained from a female donor with multiple sclerosis, enrolled in a pregnancy study.

The chain joins TRBV2 to TRBJ2-7; possible D gene TRBD2, 7 bases. V was shortened by 4 bases and J by 5 bases, with 24 bases between the two germline ends. The CDR3 spans 17 residues. Germline-derived CDR1 and CDR2 are SNHLY and FYNNEI. CDR3 sequence reads: CASSASGGAGLSHEQYF. For the CDR3, the DNA is TGTGCCAGCAGTGCATCTGGGGGGGCGGGTTTGTCCCACGAGCAGTACTTC.

V and J are TRBV13 and TRBJ1-4, with unresolved D. V was trimmed by 0 bases and J by 4 bases, leaving 18 bases between them. This CDR3 spans 18 amino acids. Germline V gene sequence: CDR1 PRHDT, CDR2 FYEKMQ (reference sequence). CDR3 in DNA: TGTGCCAGCAGCTTAGGCCGTGGAGGGCGCACGTATAATGAAAAACTGTTTTTT. It codes for CASSLGRGGRTYNEKLFF.

The gene calls are TRBV19 and TRBJ2-5; 7 bases agree with TRBD2. The CDR3 is 16 amino acids. Germline V CDR1 and CDR2: LNHDA, SQIVND (reference sequence). V was clipped by 5 bases and J by 5 bases; unmatched bases: 14. CDR3 sequence: CASSLGGGVVMETQYF. CDR3 nucleotide sequence: TGTGCCAGTAGTTTGGGTGGGGGGGTGGTTATGGAGACCCAGTACTTC.

This chain links TRBV4-2 with TRBJ2-5, with D tentatively TRBD1 (5 bases). Germline values: CDR1 LGHNA, CDR2 YNFKEQ. The ends were cut back, 0 bases at V and 4 bases at J, with 15 bases in the middle. The CDR3 has 16 amino acids. DNA for the CDR3: TGTGCCAGCAGCCAAGAGGTCAGGGCCGATGGAGAGACCCAGTACTTC. This codes for CASSQEVRADGETQYF.

The sample holds one count of this clone. The rearrangement uses TRBV7-9 and TRBJ2-1, with TRBD2 matching 11 bases. The CDR3 runs to 16 residues. Germline values: CDR1 SEHNR, CDR2 FQNEAQ (reference sequence). Trimming took 2 bases from V and 8 from J; bases not matched to a gene: 8. The CDR3 loop reads CASSLWEKLAGDEQFF. The CDR3 DNA is TGTGCCAGCAGCTTATGGGAGAAACTAGCGGGAGATGAGCAGTTCTTC.

The gene calls are TRBV6-1 and TRBJ2-1, with D maybe TRBD2 (6 bases). Per germline, CDR1 MNHNS and CDR2 SASEGT. V lost 4 bases, J lost 9 bases, and 10 bases lay in between. CDR3 length equals 12 residues. CDR3 DNA sequence: TGTGCCAGCAGTGTTCAGGGAGGTGAGCAGTTCTTC. Its translation: CASSVQGGEQFF.

This rearrangement joins TRBV9 to TRBJ2-2; possibly TRBD2 for D (6 bases). The CDR3 sequence is 15 residues long. V was cut by 3 bases and J by 8 bases, with 17 bases left in between. Germline V gene data show CDR1 as SGDLS and CDR2 as YYNGEE. CDR3 region: CASSAWAGSAGELFF. CDR3 in DNA: TGTGCCAGCAGCGCTTGGGCGGGGTCCGCTGGGGAGCTGTTTTTT.

The rearrangement joins TRBV6-1 to TRBJ1-2, with D perhaps matching TRBD1 (5 bases). The V gene's germline CDR1 is MNHNS and CDR2 SASEGT. CDR3 size: 14 residues. V gave up 7 bases and J gave up 5 bases, with 17 bases separating them. This CDR3 is CASTDGGGGYGYTF. The CDR3 DNA is TGTGCCAGCACAGACGGGGGTGGGGGGTATGGCTACACCTTC.

The rearrangement uses TRBV4-2 and TRBJ2-1, with D possibly being TRBD1 (7 bases). V shed 0 bases and J shed 5 bases, with 14 bases lying between them. The CDR3 contains 16 residues. Germline V gene sequence: CDR1 LGHNA, CDR2 YNFKEQ. The chain's CDR3 is CASSQDRGTVDNEQFF. CDR3 in DNA: TGTGCCAGCAGCCAAGATCGGGGGACAGTTGACAATGAGCAGTTCTTC.

This chain uses TRBV6-5 with TRBJ1-4; D possibly corresponds to TRBD1 (5 bases). Deletions cut 6 bases from V and 0 bases from J, with 8 bases between. This CDR3 is built from 14 residues. The germline V gene has CDR1 MNHEY and CDR2 SVGAGI. Here the CDR3 reads CASRDSSTNEKLFF. CDR3 nucleotides: TGTGCCAGCAGAGACAGTTCAACTAATGAAAAACTGTTTTTT.

The chain carries TRBV19 and TRBJ1-5, with D maybe TRBD1 (5 bases). Germline V gene sequence: CDR1 LNHDA, CDR2 SQIVND (reference sequence). This CDR3 is 17 amino acids long. V was trimmed by 3 bases and J by 5 bases, leaving 20 bases between them. This CDR3 is CASSIYLPGLEDQPQHF. The DNA for the CDR3 is TGTGCCAGTAGTATCTATCTTCCGGGACTCGAGGATCAGCCCCAGCATTTT. Using reference TRBV19 and TRBJ1-5 for the parts outside the CDR3, the full variable domain is DGGITQSPKYLFRKEGQNVTLSCEQNLNHDAMYWYRQDPGQGLRLIYYSQIVNDFQKGDIAEGYSVSREKKESFPLTVTSAQKNPTAFYLCASSIYLPGLEDQPQHFGDGTRLSIL.

This clone has just one count. The V gene is TRBV4-1, the J gene TRBJ1-4, with 7 positions matching TRBD1. Germline V CDR1 and CDR2: MGHRA, YSYEKL. The CDR3 consists of 16 residues. V was clipped by 0 bases and J by 5 bases; unmatched bases: 6. The CDR3 DNA follows: TGCGCCAGCAGCCAAGATTGGACAGGACGGAATGAAAAACTGTTTTTT. Protein sequence: CASSQDWTGRNEKLFF.

The CDR3 DNA is TGTGCCAGCAGCCCTCTCTCCCGGCAAGAGACCCAGTACTTC. This sequence encodes CASSPLSRQETQYF. This chain joins TRBV7-2 and TRBJ2-5; no clear D gene. Per the germline V gene, CDR1 is SGHTA and CDR2 is FQGNSA. The CDR3 loop spans 14 amino acids. Trimming removed 5 bases from V and 2 bases from J, with 12 bases in between.

J is TRBJ2-3 and V is TRBV6-4; D uncertain. Germline values: CDR1 MRHNA, CDR2 SNTAGT. Trimming took off 3 bases at V and 0 bases at J, with 7 bases between the two ends. The CDR3 has 14 residues. The CDR3 sequence: CASSERSSTDTQYF. The DNA of the CDR3 is TGTGCCAGCAGTGAGAGGTCTAGCACAGATACGCAGTATTTT.

V is TRBV30 and J is TRBJ2-7; 9 positions agree with TRBD1. Germline CDR1 GTSNPN, CDR2 SVGIG (reference sequence). The CDR3 totals 15 residues. The trim removed 2 bases at V and 6 bases at J, leaving 11 bases unmatched. The CDR3 loop reads CAWSPSDRGLAEQYF. The CDR3 bases are TGTGCCTGGAGTCCTTCGGACAGGGGTTTGGCCGAGCAGTACTTC.